Shown below are 30 T cell receptor beta chains from a single sample sequenced in a study of T cells in Graves' hyperthyroidism and ophthalmopathy. RNA transcripts served as the template for amplifying TCR beta CDR3 regions. TCR CDR3 regions were first amplified by RT-PCR with HTBI primers. TCRdb ran MiXCR on the multiplex PCR reads and lists one entry per CDR3 protein. There are 500,000 to 600,000 distinct CDR3 sequences in the sample; under 60% occur only once, and under 20% lies in the top ten. What was sequenced was peripheral blood or thyroid tissue (not recorded which). The receptors were sampled from an adult woman with Graves' disease, either hyperthyroidism or ophthalmopathy (not recorded which).

The chain couples TRBV5-8 to TRBJ1-5; D not resolved. Judging by the DNA end, TRBJ2-3 fits better; the J call may be wrong. Germline V CDR1 and CDR2: SGHTS, YDEGEE. The CDR3 contains 13 residues. The CDR3 here is CASSSARNQPQYF. For the CDR3, the DNA is TGTGCCAGCAGCTCGGCCCGCAATCAGCCCCAGTATTTT.

The chain carries TRBV7-8 and TRBJ1-4; D is unclear. Germline loops: CDR1 SGHVS, CDR2 FQNEAQ. V lost 5 bases and J lost 16, with 8 bases in between. CDR3 length: 9 residues. Written as DNA, the CDR3 is TGTGCCAGCAGCCCCCGGGGGTTTTTT. It translates to CASSPRGFF.

This clonotype was found many times. The CDR3 spells CASSLQGVSGNTIYF. The CDR3 nucleotides are TGCGCCAGCAGCTTGCAGGGCGTCTCTGGAAACACCATATATTTT. This chain joins TRBV5-1 and TRBJ1-3, with D perhaps matching TRBD1 (5 bases). Trimming left V 1 base short and J 0 bases short, with 8 bases between. Per the germline V gene, CDR1 is SGHRS and CDR2 is YFSETQ. CDR3 length: 15 residues.

This clonotype has ten or more counts. The CDR3 sequence is CASSLGTTSYEQYF. CDR3 DNA: TGTGCCAGTAGTCTGGGGACTACCAGCTACGAGCAGTACTTC. This chain uses TRBV19 with TRBJ2-7; TRBD2 matches 7 bases. Germline lookup yields CDR1 LNHDA and CDR2 SQIVND (reference sequence). V was clipped by 5 bases and J by 3 bases; unmatched bases: 7. This CDR3 is 14 amino acids long. Using reference TRBV19 and TRBJ2-7 for the parts outside the CDR3, the full variable domain is DGGITQSPKYLFRKEGQNVTLSCEQNLNHDAMYWYRQDPGQGLRLIYYSQIVNDFQKGDIAEGYSVSREKKESFPLTVTSAQKNPTAFYLCASSLGTTSYEQYFGPGTRLTVT.

This sequence joins TRBV20-1 and TRBJ2-5, with TRBD2 matching 11 bases. The CDR3 contains 15 residues. Germline assignment: CDR1 DFQATT and CDR2 SNEGSKA (reference sequence). V shed 4 bases and J 4 bases; nucleotides not matched to a gene: 8. The CDR3 spells CSAIQASGGLETQYF. CDR3 coding DNA: TGCAGTGCTATTCAGGCTAGCGGGGGGTTAGAGACCCAGTACTTC.

The CDR3 DNA reads TGTGCCAGTCCAAACGGACAGGGCCAAGAGACCCAGTACTTC. This encodes CASPNGQGQETQYF. The chain has TRBV19 and TRBJ2-5, with 8 bases matching TRBD1. V lost 8 bases to trimming and J lost 1 base; unmatched junction nucleotides: 6. The CDR3 has 14 amino acids. The germline gives CDR1 LNHDA, CDR2 SQIVND (reference sequence).

This clonotype was counted at least ten times. The J gene is TRBJ1-6, the V gene TRBV12-3 or TRBV12-4; no reliable D call. V shed 5 bases and J shed 7 bases, with 9 bases lying between them. The CDR3 has 13 amino acids. CDR3 DNA: TGTGCCAGCAGTCCGGCCTTAAATTCACCCCTCCACTTT. Protein product: CASSPALNSPLHF.

Remarks on this clonotype: Mismatch with germline at one junction end may stem from a read error. V is TRBV7-9 and J is TRBJ1-1; 8 bases align to TRBD1. Germline CDR1 reads SEHNR; CDR2 reads FQNEAQ (reference sequence). This CDR3 is built from 16 residues. The CDR3 reads CASSLSPDRGGTEALF. The CDR3 nucleotides are TGTGCCAGCAGCTTATCCCCAGACAGGGGTGGGACTGAAGCTCTCTTT.

CDR3 DNA: TGTGCCAGCAGTTCCCCGGTCGTCAGTACTAACTATGGCTACACCTTC. Translation: CASSSPVVSTNYGYTF. The chain uses TRBV28 and TRBJ1-2; D gene unclear. Germline CDR1 is MDHEN and CDR2 is SYDVKM. The CDR3 is 16 residues long. Between the trimmed V and J ends, which lost 4 bases and 0 bases, there was a span of 15 bases.

Comments on this clonotype: The junction departs from germline at one end; a sequencing error may be responsible. The chain combines TRBV7-3 with TRBJ1-6, with 7 nucleotides matching TRBD1. This CDR3 is 16 amino acids long. Per the germline V gene, CDR1 is SGHTA and CDR2 is FQGTGA. CDR3 loop: CASSPEGANYNSPLHF. The CDR3, as DNA: TGTGCTAGCAGCCCCGAGGGGGCCAACTATAATTCACCCCTCCACTTT.

This sequence joins TRBV9 and TRBJ2-5; D is ambiguous. Germline CDR1 and CDR2: SGDLS and YYNGEE. Trimming shortened V by 2 bases and J by 2 bases, and 10 bases separated the two germline ends. This CDR3 is 14 amino acids long. The CDR3 here is CASSVDQVQETQYF. The CDR3 region has the DNA TGTGCCAGCAGCGTCGACCAGGTGCAAGAGACCCAGTACTTC.

Many counts were recorded for this clonotype. CDR3 sequence reads: CASSLRTGGNTIYF. CDR3 nucleotides: TGCGCCAGCAGCTTGAGGACAGGTGGAAACACCATATATTTT. V gene TRBV5-1 combines with J gene TRBJ1-3, with 7 bases that match TRBD1. The CDR3 sequence is 14 residues long. V lost 1 base, J lost 3 bases, and 1 base stayed unmatched. Germline loops: CDR1 SGHRS, CDR2 YFSETQ.

This clonotype was seen repeatedly, ten times or more. V gene TRBV5-1 combines with J gene TRBJ2-7, with TRBD2 matching over 7 bases. With V trimmed by 0 bases and J by 5 bases, 11 bases remained unmatched. The CDR3 loop spans 16 amino acids. Germline lookup yields CDR1 SGHRS and CDR2 YFSETQ. For the CDR3, the DNA is TGCGCCAGCAGCTTGGGGGGTCGGGAGGTGCTCCACGAGCAGTACTTC. This translates into CASSLGGREVLHEQYF.

This clonotype was found many times. V and J are TRBV12-3 or TRBV12-4 and TRBJ1-1; TRBD1 matches at 12 bases. The trim removed 4 bases at V and 4 bases at J, leaving 7 bases unmatched. The CDR3 covers 16 residues. DNA for the CDR3: TGTGCCAGCAGTTGGGACAGGGGGCGCGGGGGCACTGAAGCTTTCTTT. Protein sequence: CASSWDRGRGGTEAFF.

This clonotype was picked up many times. One end of the junction fails to match germline, which may point to a read error. The chain links TRBV20-1 to TRBJ1-1; 9 nucleotides match TRBD1. Germline CDR1 and CDR2: DFQATT and SNEGSKA (reference sequence). This CDR3 has 11 amino acids. Here the CDR3 reads CSARGTGSPIF. The CDR3 DNA reads TGCAGTGCTAGGGGGACAGGGTCTCCAATCTTT.

This rearrangement joins TRBV7-3 to TRBJ2-3; 7 bases agree with TRBD2. J was trimmed by 3 bases and V by 1 base; bases with no gene match: 4. Germline values: CDR1 SGHTA, CDR2 FQGTGA. The CDR3 length is 15 residues. The DNA of the CDR3 is TGTGCCAGCAGCTTAAACGGGGGGAGGACAGATACGCAGTATTTT. This encodes CASSLNGGRTDTQYF.

The rearrangement links TRBV12-3 or TRBV12-4 to TRBJ1-5; tentative D call: TRBD1 (5 bases). The V end was cut by 6 bases, the J end by 0 bases, with 12 bases between. CDR3 length: 15 residues. CDR3 residues: CASSQQRGSNQPQHF. CDR3 nucleotide sequence: TGTGCCAGCAGCCAACAGAGGGGTAGCAATCAGCCCCAGCATTTT.

Here the CDR3 reads CSARLAGITDTQYF. The CDR3 coding sequence is TGCAGTGCCAGACTAGCGGGGATCACAGATACGCAGTATTTT. The rearrangement links TRBV20-1 to TRBJ2-3; TRBD2 matches 11 bases. V was clipped by 6 bases and J by 2 bases; unmatched bases: 4. From germline, CDR1 is DFQATT and CDR2 SNEGSKA (reference sequence). The CDR3 is made up of 14 amino acids.

The V call is TRBV2, the J call TRBJ2-6; weak D call: TRBD1 (6 bases). The CDR3 sequence is 12 residues long. The ends were cut back, 4 bases at V and 10 bases at J, with 8 bases in the middle. Germline CDR1 is SNHLY and CDR2 is FYNNEI. CDR3 DNA sequence: TGTGCCAGCAGTGCAGGGGAGAACGTCCTGACTTTC. This sequence encodes CASSAGENVLTF.

CDR3 sequence (DNA): TGTGCCAGCAAAGGTAGCCTGGCGGGAGCGCAGAACACCGGGGCCAACGTCCTGACTTTC. Translation gives CASKGSLAGAQNTGANVLTF. The chain is built from TRBV9 and TRBJ2-6; 7 nucleotides align to TRBD2. Per germline, CDR1 SGDLS and CDR2 YYNGEE. The CDR3 consists of 20 residues. Trimming at V came to 6 bases and at J to 4 bases, leaving 22 bases not matched to a gene.

This clonotype has a count of ten or more. This chain connects TRBV7-9 to TRBJ1-2; D gene unclear. The CDR3 loop spans 11 amino acids. Trimming removed 3 bases at V and 8 bases at J, with 7 bases between. CDR1 and CDR2 from the germline V gene are SEHNR and FQNEAQ (reference sequence). For the CDR3, the DNA is TGTGCCAGCAGCTTCACTGGGGGCTACACCTTC. Amino acid sequence: CASSFTGGYTF.

This chain joins TRBV10-3 and TRBJ2-2; 9 bases map to TRBD1. Germline lookup yields CDR1 ENHRY and CDR2 SYGVKD. V lost 7 bases to trimming and J lost 4 bases; unmatched junction nucleotides: 4. The CDR3 runs to 14 residues. CDR3 residues: CAIMTGGSTGELFF. Here the CDR3 DNA reads TGTGCCATCATGACAGGGGGAAGCACCGGGGAGCTGTTTTTT.

The sample holds one count of this clonotype. The chain links TRBV20-1 to TRBJ2-5; TRBD1 agrees at 7 bases. Trimming removed 6 bases from V and 5 bases from J; junction bases left unmatched: 12. CDR3 length: 14 amino acids. Germline CDR1 DFQATT, CDR2 SNEGSKA (reference sequence). CDR3 loop: CSADQTGIQETQYF. In DNA form, the CDR3 reads TGCAGTGCCGATCAGACAGGGATCCAGGAGACCCAGTACTTC.

The chain has TRBV7-9 and TRBJ2-7; 12 bases align to TRBD2. Germline V gives CDR1 SEHNR, CDR2 FQNEAQ (reference sequence). CDR3 length equals 16 residues. The trim removed 6 bases at V and 4 bases at J, leaving 10 bases unmatched. CDR3 DNA: TGTGCCAGCAGTTTATGGATGACTAGCGGGAGTTACGAGCAGTACTTC. This sequence encodes CASSLWMTSGSYEQYF.

V is TRBV25-1 and J is TRBJ2-2, with D possibly TRBD1 on 5 matching bases. Germline-derived CDR1 and CDR2 are MGHDK and SYGVNS. The CDR3 sequence is 16 residues long. Trimming cost V 1 base and J 4 bases, with 13 bases left between them. DNA of the CDR3: TGTGCCAGCAGTGAATTGGACAAGGGGATCACCGGGGAGCTGTTTTTT. Protein sequence: CASSELDKGITGELFF.

This clonotype was seen at least ten times. The chain has TRBV4-1 and TRBJ1-2, with D uncertain. The CDR3 contains 15 residues. Germline CDR1 is MGHRA and CDR2 is YSYEKL. Trimming took 2 bases from V and 3 from J, leaving 13 bases between them. The CDR3 nucleotides read TGCGCCAGCAGCCAACTCCGGCGGGGAGACTATGGCTACACCTTC. Protein: CASSQLRRGDYGYTF.

The V call is TRBV2, the J call TRBJ2-7; 7 bases align to TRBD1. CDR1 is SNHLY and CDR2 is FYNNEI in the germline V gene. The V gene end was trimmed by 4 bases and the J gene end by 7 bases; junction bases not matched to a gene: 7. The length of the CDR3 is 13 residues. CDR3 amino acids: CASSATGPGEQYF. Here the CDR3 DNA reads TGTGCCAGCAGTGCGACAGGGCCGGGGGAGCAGTACTTC.

This clonotype was counted at least ten times. The chain couples TRBV6-6 to TRBJ2-7; 12 bases are shared with TRBD1. V shed 6 bases, J shed 7 bases, and the junction held 7 bases outside the gene matches. Germline values: CDR1 MNHNY, CDR2 SVGAGI (reference sequence). The CDR3 spans 14 residues. CDR3 sequence (DNA): TGTGCCAGCAGACGGGACAGGGGGCTAAAAGAGCAGTACTTC. Translating gives CASRRDRGLKEQYF.

This clonotype appeared once. The chain links TRBV5-6 to TRBJ2-6; tentatively, D is TRBD1 (6 bases). The CDR3 has 15 amino acids. V lost 4 bases, J lost 4 bases, and 12 bases lay in between. Germline V gene sequence: CDR1 SGHDT, CDR2 YYEEEE. CDR3 in amino acids: CASSGTGTGANVLTF. CDR3 nucleotide sequence: TGTGCCAGCAGCGGAACCGGGACAGGGGCCAACGTCCTGACTTTC.

This chain joins TRBV15 and TRBJ2-7, with D unresolved. CDR1 LNHNV and CDR2 YYDKDF come from the germline V gene (reference sequence). V lost 3 bases to trimming and J lost 6 bases, with 12 bases between them. This CDR3 is 13 amino acids long. The CDR3 sequence is CATSSSRIGEQYF. In nucleotides, the CDR3 is TGTGCCACCAGCAGTTCCCGTATCGGCGAGCAGTACTTC. Complete variable domain (other parts from reference TRBV15 and TRBJ2-7): DAMVIQNPRYQVTQFGKPVTLSCSQTLNHNVMYWYQQKSSQAPKLLFHYYDKDFNNEADTPDNFQSRRPNTSFCFLDIRSPGLGDTAMYLCATSSSRIGEQYFGPGTRLTVT.